This T cell receptor beta chain stems from a study of cytomegalovirus exposure and HLA in healthy donors. Across the whole study: In terms of ancestry, the Caucasian-associated cluster contained roughly four fifths of the approximately 420 genotyped donors.

For this clone: Its antigen is not known.

It was with 60 Vbeta and 13 Jbeta primers that the PCR ran. Sequenced by immunoSEQ multiplex PCR; TCRdb stores in-frame clones only, minus some. The sample contains about 160,000 clones, about 80% of which appear only once. The CDR3 contains 17 residues. The germline gives CDR1 SNHLY, CDR2 FYNNEI. V lost 4 bases to trimming and J lost 2 bases, with 18 bases between them. Whole-study results and caveats: Most CMV-associated TCR beta chains were later found to appear HLA-restricted. Later analysis identified 16,951 TCR beta sequences associated with HLA alleles, using a false discovery rate threshold of 0.05.

The chain carries TRBV2 and TRBJ1-5; tentatively, D is TRBD1 (6 bases). The sequencing input was PBMCs. The sequence came from a man aged 30 to 45 in good health and CMV-seropositive. DNA for the CDR3: TGTGCCAGCAGTGTAGTGCCAGGGGCGTACGGCAATCAGCCCCAGCATTTT. This sequence encodes CASSVVPGAYGNQPQHF.